This entry describes one T cell receptor (beta chain). There is no known antigen for this receptor. No per-base quality is available; no much larger clone lies one base away. The CDR3 holds 21 amino acids from the cysteine to the phenylalanine. Only the CDR3 DNA stays, 63 bases, in frame from base 1. Germline trimming amounts to 2 bases on V and 0 bases on J, with 20 as the count of junction bases outside the gene matches. CDR1 is given as LNHNV and CDR2 as YYDKDF, both from the germline V gene (reference sequence). The immunoSEQ Assay, a bias-controlled multiplex PCR, was used to amplify TCRbeta CDR3 regions from genomic DNA. Per the authors' processing: The number of nucleated cells in each sample was estimated from the amplification of reference gene primers within the assay. To quantify the absolute abundance of each unique TCRbeta CDR3 rearrangement, sequence reads were collapsed and filtered. For each sample, productive Simpson clonality was calculated by taking the square root of Simpson's diversity index across productive rearrangements. The table was pulled from immuneACCESS by TCRdb, which kept in-frame rearrangements only. Such tables lose some clones; where checked, under half of the loss comes from unresolved V genes, and the rest has no known cause. Clonal size and the V and J genes are those of that table, whereas D and trimming came from the DNA. The sample table contains 150,000 to 200,000 clones; only one count was recorded for about four fifths of them. Together, the top ten hold around 8% of the sample.

This specimen belongs to a study of blood T cell repertoires in COVID-19 (dated by TCRdb to 2018 to 2020). Some background on the complete study: The collaborator samples originated in the United States, Italy and Spain and spanned the acute and convalescent phases of COVID-19. The material from the prospective study consisted of cDNA or gDNA derived from T cells, B-cell-depleted T cells, or PBMCs. The dataset comprised deeply sampled blood TCRbeta repertoires from subjects exposed to, actively infected with, or recovered from COVID-19. A freely available public database, intended as a resource for researchers studying the immune response to SARS-CoV-2, is where the repertoires were released. Samples came from the ongoing ImmuneRACE study (first 160 participants) plus 1,254 subjects from 6 global collaborators. A de-identified subject ID, COVID-19 status, age in years and sex were almost always included in the sample metadata. Where available, HLA class I and class II types were obtained from metadata supplied by the sample provider rather than from assay-based typing. Results and caveats for the whole study, not just this receptor: The quantity of clinical and demographic metadata differed by source and by participant and was supplied without curation.

Whole blood was collected in K2EDTA tubes by collaborating institutions according to the institutions' own protocols. Collaborator samples were shipped for TCRbeta analysis as frozen whole blood, isolated PBMCs, or DNA extracted from either sample type. The sequence was obtained from a woman aged 65 to 85 with acute or convalescent COVID-19. The sequenced material came from peripheral blood. The V and J genes are TRBV15 and TRBJ2-3; the junction holds 7 bases that match TRBD2. The DNA sequence is as follows: TGTGCCACCAGCAGAACAGCAATATTCAGACTCGGCGGGAGTAGCACAGATACGCAGTATTTT. Its amino acids are CATSRTAIFRLGGSSTDTQYF. Outside the CDR3, residues come from the reference TRBV15 and TRBJ2-3 proteins, so the full variable domain is: DAMVIQNPRYQVTQFGKPVTLSCSQTLNHNVMYWYQQKSSQAPKLLFHYYDKDFNNEADTPDNFQSRRPNTSFCFLDIRSPGLGDTAMYLCATSRTAIFRLGGSSTDTQYFGPGTRLTVL.